The 13 T cell receptor beta chains listed next were all sequenced from one sample in a study of T cells after yellow fever vaccination (dated by TCRdb to the late 2010s). Libraries came from 5' RACE. The instrument was an Illumina HiSeq 2500. The public reads were reanalyzed by TCRdb: fastp trimming at Q25, MiXCR alignment, in-frame beta chains only. Entries that share a CDR3 protein sequence are merged under the most common genes and DNA. The sample table contains more than 450,000 distinct CDR3 sequences; only one count was recorded for 21% of them. The ten largest make up less than 20% of the sample. What this sample's treatment or condition label stands for: live attenuated yellow fever vaccine strain. The specimen comprised PBMCs, sampled roughly 23 days after the first yellow fever vaccination. These receptors all stem from a man between 18 and 35 years old who received the YFV17D yellow fever vaccine.

There are a few counts of this clonotype. The V gene is TRBV9, the J gene TRBJ2-1; D is unresolved. V shed 0 bases and J shed 4 bases, with 8 bases lying between them. Germline CDR1 is SGDLS and CDR2 is YYNGEE. The CDR3 contains 14 residues. DNA of the CDR3: TGTGCCAGCAGCGTAGTAGGCAGTTACAATGAGCAGTTCTTC. Protein sequence: CASSVVGSYNEQFF.

This clonotype was recorded once. This chain links TRBV6-1 with TRBJ2-5; TRBD2 aligns across 11 bases. Germline assignment: CDR1 MNHNS and CDR2 SASEGT. The V segment lost 6 bases and the J segment 5 bases; nucleotides outside the gene matches: 11. The CDR3 is 16 amino acids. The CDR3 protein is CASRFGSGGAWETQYF. For the CDR3, the DNA is TGTGCCAGCAGATTTGGTAGCGGGGGGGCATGGGAGACCCAGTACTTC.

The V and J genes are TRBV5-1 and TRBJ1-1, with D hard to call. Trimming stripped 8 bases from V and 3 bases from J, with 14 bases between. Germline loops: CDR1 SGHRS, CDR2 YFSETQ. This CDR3 has 13 residues. As DNA, the CDR3 is TGCGCCAGTACGGGAGGCCGGTACACTGAAGCTTTCTTT. This encodes CASTGGRYTEAFF.

This chain uses TRBV7-8 with TRBJ1-2; tentatively, D is TRBD1 (6 bases). Trimming took 0 bases from V and 8 from J, leaving 19 bases between them. CDR3 length: 16 amino acids. Per the germline V gene, CDR1 is SGHVS and CDR2 is FQNEAQ. DNA for the CDR3: TGTGCCAGCAGCTTAGCGTTGGCCAGGGGTTCGGGGGGCTACACCTTC. Amino acid sequence: CASSLALARGSGGYTF. Looking up the rest from reference TRBV7-8 and TRBJ1-2 gives the full variable domain: GAGVSQSPRYKVAKRGQDVALRCDPISGHVSLFWYQQALGQGPEFLTYFQNEAQLDKSGLPSDRFFAERPEGSVSTLKIQRTQQEDSAVYLCASSLALARGSGGYTFGSGTRLTVV.

This clonotype was observed a few times. The chain couples TRBV20-1 to TRBJ1-2; 9 nucleotides line up with TRBD1. CDR1 DFQATT and CDR2 SNEGSKA come from the germline V gene (reference sequence). V was pared by 2 bases and J by 0 bases, with 10 bases of the junction left unmatched. The CDR3 totals 17 residues. CDR3 protein: CSARPPQGAGANYGYTF. The CDR3, as DNA: TGCAGTGCTAGACCGCCACAGGGGGCTGGGGCTAACTATGGCTACACCTTC.

This chain uses TRBV2 with TRBJ2-1; D is unresolved. This CDR3 comprises 13 residues. The ends were cut back, 3 bases at V and 5 bases at J, with 8 bases in the middle. Germline V gene data show CDR1 as SNHLY and CDR2 as FYNNEI. The CDR3 region has the DNA TGTGCCAGCAGTGAGTGGGTGGACAATGAGCAGTTCTTC. Amino acids: CASSEWVDNEQFF.

The rearrangement links TRBV3-1 to TRBJ2-1, with 12 bases identical to TRBD2. Trimming cost V 0 bases and J 15 bases; bases outside gene matches: 12. The CDR3 totals 16 residues. The germline CDR1 and CDR2 sequences are LGHDT and YNNKEL (reference sequence). For the CDR3, the DNA is TGTGCCAGCAGCCAAGAAGGGGCTAGCGGGGGGGTATTTCGGTTCTTC. Amino acid sequence: CASSQEGASGGVFRFF.

This clonotype showed up just a few times. This rearrangement joins TRBV20-1 to TRBJ1-4; D is possibly TRBD1 (5 bases). V shed 0 bases and J shed 4 bases, with 9 bases lying between them. Germline V CDR1 and CDR2: DFQATT, SNEGSKA (reference sequence). This CDR3 contains 14 residues. CDR3 residues: CSARDDSHNEKLFF. CDR3 nucleotide sequence: TGCAGTGCTAGAGATGACAGCCATAATGAAAAACTGTTTTTT.

The chain is built from TRBV9 and TRBJ1-5, with 8 bases fitting TRBD1. After removal of 4 bases from V and 8 bases from J, the junction contained 8 bases not matched to a gene. The CDR3 extends over 14 amino acids. The germline V gene encodes CDR1 SGDLS and CDR2 YYNGEE. CDR3: CASSNRGTLEPQHF. DNA for the CDR3: TGTGCCAGCAGCAACAGGGGGACGTTGGAGCCCCAGCATTTT.

The chain has TRBV30 and TRBJ2-5, with TRBD2 as a possible D gene (5 bases). The ends were cut back, 4 bases at V and 7 bases at J, with 16 bases in the middle. The germline CDR1 and CDR2 sequences are GTSNPN and SVGIG (reference sequence). The CDR3 spans 13 residues. CDR3 sequence: CAWTAAQRGTQYF. As DNA, the CDR3 is TGTGCCTGGACGGCGGCCCAACGGGGGACCCAGTACTTC. Together with reference TRBV30 and TRBJ2-5, the CDR3 gives the full variable domain: SQTIHQWPATLVQPVGSPLSLECTVEGTSNPNLYWYRQAAGRGLQLLFYSVGIGQISSEVPQNLSASRPQDRQFILSSKKLLLSDSGFYLCAWTAAQRGTQYFGPGTRLLVL.

This clonotype came up a few times. The chain is built from TRBV7-8 and TRBJ1-4, with D uncertain. The V end lost 2 bases, the J end lost 8 bases, and 15 bases lay between the germline ends. Germline-derived CDR1 and CDR2 are SGHVS and FQNEAQ. The CDR3 runs 15 residues. Here the CDR3 DNA reads TGTGCCAGCAGCTTACGACCAACTAATCCGGAAAAACTGTTTTTT. This translates into CASSLRPTNPEKLFF.

The J gene is TRBJ2-3, the V gene TRBV9; 12 nucleotides align to TRBD2. Germline values: CDR1 SGDLS, CDR2 YYNGEE. After removal of 3 bases from V and 8 bases from J, the junction contained 13 bases not matched to a gene. This CDR3 comprises 17 residues. The CDR3 region is CASSDGLAGPTGGTQYF. In DNA, the CDR3 is TGTGCCAGCAGCGACGGACTAGCGGGGCCCACGGGAGGTACGCAGTATTTT.

There are a few counts of this clonotype. The chain employs TRBV11-2 and TRBJ2-1, with D perhaps TRBD1 (5 bases). This CDR3 has 15 amino acids. Germline V gene lookup returns CDR1 SGHAT and CDR2 FQNNGV. V gave up 5 bases and J gave up 8 bases, with 19 bases separating them. In nucleotides, the CDR3 is TGTGCCAGCAGCGAAGGGGATCTCGGTCTCGATGAGCAGTTCTTC. The encoded protein is CASSEGDLGLDEQFF.